Included here is one TCR beta chain sequence, with context. Its antigen is undetermined. These data come from a study of blood T cells in healthy people across ages. Study results and limitations: A roughly linear fall in TCR beta diversity per million T cells was seen with increasing age.

A sample-barcoded 5' primer and a J-beta primer mix were used in a second PCR of about 7 to 12 cycles. From the 5' RACE reads, TCRdb called clonotypes with MiXCR, one entry per CDR3 protein. The repertoire holds some 920,000 distinct CDR3 sequences, with approximately 50% as singletons. Germline values: CDR1 KGHSH, CDR2 LQKENI. V was pared by 5 bases and J by 1 base, with 14 bases between. CDR3 length: 16 amino acids. This chain uses TRBV18 with TRBJ1-4; a weak D match, TRBD1 (5 bases). Specimen: blood. The receptor comes from a woman aged 60-70 years in good health. The CDR3 region is CASSTGRVRTNEKLFF. In DNA form, the CDR3 reads TGTGCCAGCTCAACCGGCAGGGTTCGAACTAATGAAAAACTGTTTTTT.